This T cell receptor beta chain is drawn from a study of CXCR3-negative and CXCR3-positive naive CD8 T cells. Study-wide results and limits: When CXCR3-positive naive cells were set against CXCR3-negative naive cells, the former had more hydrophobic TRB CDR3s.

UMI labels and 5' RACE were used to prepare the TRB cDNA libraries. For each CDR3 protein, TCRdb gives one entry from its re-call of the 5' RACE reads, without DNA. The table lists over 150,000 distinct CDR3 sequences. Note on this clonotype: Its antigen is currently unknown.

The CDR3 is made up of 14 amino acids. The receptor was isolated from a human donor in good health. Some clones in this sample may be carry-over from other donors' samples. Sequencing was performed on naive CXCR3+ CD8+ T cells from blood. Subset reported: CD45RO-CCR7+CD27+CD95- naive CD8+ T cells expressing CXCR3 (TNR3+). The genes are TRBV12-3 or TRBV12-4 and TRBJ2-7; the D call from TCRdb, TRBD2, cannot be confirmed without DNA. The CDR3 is CASTGLAGAYEQYF.